Described below is a single T cell receptor (beta chain) sequence and its context. This record belongs to a study of T cell changes during pregnancy in multiple sclerosis. TCRdb's table, derived via immunoSEQ multiplex PCR, lists solely in-frame clones and lacks some. The sample consists of 70,000 to 95,000 clones, roughly 94% of them appearing once. Trimming shortened V by 0 bases and J by 11 bases, and 11 bases separated the two germline ends. Germline CDR1 reads MNHEY; CDR2 reads SVGAGI. CDR3 length: 13 residues. The clonotype originates from a female donor in good health, enrolled as a control in a pregnancy study. The genes are TRBV6-5 and TRBJ2-1; D is perhaps TRBD2 (5 bases). The sequenced sample was peripheral blood, obtained after pregnancy. CDR3 bases: TGTGCCAGCAGTTACTCGTCCGGGGAAAAGCAGTTCTTC. It translates to CASSYSSGEKQFF.